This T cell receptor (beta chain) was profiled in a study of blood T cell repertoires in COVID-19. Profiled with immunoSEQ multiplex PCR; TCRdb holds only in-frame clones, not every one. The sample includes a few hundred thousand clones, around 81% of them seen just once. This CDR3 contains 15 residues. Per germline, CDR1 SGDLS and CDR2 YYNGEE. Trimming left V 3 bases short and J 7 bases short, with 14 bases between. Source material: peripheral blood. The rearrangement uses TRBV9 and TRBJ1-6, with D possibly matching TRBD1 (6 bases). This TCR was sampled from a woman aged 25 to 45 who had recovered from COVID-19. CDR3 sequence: CASSATTGWNSPLHF. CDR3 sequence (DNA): TGTGCCAGCAGCGCTACAACAGGGTGGAATTCACCCCTCCACTTT. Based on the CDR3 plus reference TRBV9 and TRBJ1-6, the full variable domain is DSGVTQTPKHLITATGQRVTLRCSPRSGDLSVYWYQQSLDQGLQFLIQYYNGEERAKGNILERFSAQQFPDLHSELNLSSLELGDSALYFCASSATTGWNSPLHFGNGTRLTVT.